A selection of T cell receptor beta chains follows, all from one sample in a study of T cell repertoires in cytomegalovirus infection. Their antigen targets remain unknown. Each CDR3 protein is one row after TCRdb ran MiXCR on the reads. The sample lists 650,000 to 900,000 distinct CDR3 sequences, under 35% occurring once. The source was cultured CD8+ T cells from PBMCs, collected from culture after CMV antigen stimulation. These receptors were collected from a human donor in good health (CMV status not recorded). Some clones in this sample may be carry-over from other donors' samples. Each CDR3 is given with its conserved first and last residue. D genes are given only for firm matches. Rows give clone size only sometimes, using once, few, many, or a class for an expanded clone.

j_call d_call clone_size v_call cdr3_nt cdr3_aa
TRBJ2-3 TRBD1 . TRBV10-2 TGCGCCAGCATCCCGAGACAGGGGATTCTTAGCACAGATACGCAGTATTTT CASIPRQGILSTDTQYF
TRBJ1-5 TRBD1 . TRBV5-6 TGTGCCAGCAGCTCCCGGGACAGGGGCAATCAGCCCCAGCATTTT CASSSRDRGNQPQHF
TRBJ2-5 . . TRBV7-9 TGTGCCAGCAGCACCTCCGCCCAAGAGACCCAGTACTTC CASSTSAQETQYF
TRBJ1-2 TRBD1 once TRBV5-3 TGTGCCAGCAGCCCGACGGGACAGGGACCCTTCCTTGGCTACACCTTC CASSPTGQGPFLGYTF
TRBJ2-1 TRBD1 . TRBV15 TGTGCCACCAGCCATACCGGGACAGGGGTGCTTAGTGAGCAGTTCTTC CATSHTGTGVLSEQFF
TRBJ2-3 TRBD2 few TRBV6-6 TGTGCCAGCAGCCCACTAGCGGGGGGGCCATCAGATACGCAGTATTTT CASSPLAGGPSDTQYF
TRBJ2-7 TRBD1 few TRBV29-1 TGCAGCGTAGCCCCCGGGACAGGTAATCGCTACGAGCAGTACTTC CSVAPGTGNRYEQYF
TRBJ2-7 . many TRBV2 TGTGCCAGCAGTGAAGGGGTTAGCTTGGAGCAGTACTTC CASSEGVSLEQYF
TRBJ1-6 . . TRBV28 TGTGCCAGCAGTTTTAATGCACCCCTCCACTTT CASSFNAPLHF
TRBJ2-7 TRBD1 few TRBV7-2 TGTGCCAGCAGCCTTTTGGGACAGTTCCTCTACGAGCAGTACTTC CASSLLGQFLYEQYF
TRBJ1-1 TRBD1 . TRBV6-5 TGTGCCAGCAGTTACTCGCAGGGACAGGTGCCATGGAGCACTGAAGCTTTCTTT CASSYSQGQVPWSTEAFF
TRBJ1-6 TRBD1 . TRBV5-4 TGTGCCAGCAGCTTTGGGACAGGGCGACCTAATTCACCCCTCCACTTT CASSFGTGRPNSPLHF
TRBJ1-2 . few TRBV28 TGTGCCAGCAGCCCGGGTTTGATCTACTATGGCTACACCTTC CASSPGLIYYGYTF
TRBJ1-2 . . TRBV27 TGTGCCAGCAGCCCGACAGCTATCTATGGCTACACCTTC CASSPTAIYGYTF
TRBJ1-4 . many TRBV12-3/TRBV12-4 TGTGCCAGCAGTTTAAGGTTTAGGGATGTTCATGAAAAACTGTTTTTT CASSLRFRDVHEKLFF
TRBJ2-5 . few TRBV27 TGTGCCAGCAGTCTACAGGGAATCAGGGAGACCCAGTACTTC CASSLQGIRETQYF
TRBJ1-1 . few TRBV12-3/TRBV12-4 TGTGCCAGCAGTTTAAGCAGGGTTTCCACTGAAGCTTTCTTT CASSLSRVSTEAFF
TRBJ1-4 . few TRBV4-1 TGCGCCAGCAGCCAACGACAGAATGAAAAACTGTTTTTT CASSQRQNEKLFF
TRBJ2-5 . few TRBV12-3/TRBV12-4 TGTGCCAGCAGTTTAGTTCCCCCGGGGCAGGCTGGTGAGACCCAGTACTTC CASSLVPPGQAGETQYF
TRBJ1-3 . . TRBV3-1 TGTGCCAGCAGCCATGATCGCTTTGGACGGCAACCTGGAAACACCATATATTTT CASSHDRFGRQPGNTIYF
TRBJ2-1 . . TRBV10-3 TGTGCCATCAGTCCTTCTAGCGACTACAATGAGCAGTTCTTC CAISPSSDYNEQFF
TRBJ2-1 . . TRBV6-2/TRBV6-3 TGTGCCAGCAGTTACTCTGTATTGAGCGGCTGGAACAATGAGCAGTTCTTC CASSYSVLSGWNNEQFF
TRBJ2-7 . few TRBV7-6 TGTGCCAGCAGCTTAGAACCTGAAACCTCCTACGAGCAGTACTTC CASSLEPETSYEQYF
TRBJ2-1 . few TRBV7-4 TGTGCCAGCAGCTCCCCAGGGTTAGGCTCCTACAATGAGCAGTTCTTC CASSSPGLGSYNEQFF
TRBJ2-7 TRBD2 . TRBV7-2 TGTGCCAGCAGCTTCCCGGGACTAGCGGGGGGGCCTTCCTACGAGCAGTACTTC CASSFPGLAGGPSYEQYF
TRBJ2-5 TRBD1 few TRBV12-3/TRBV12-4 TGTGCCAGCACCGACAGGGGGAGGAGTGAGACCCAGTACTTC CASTDRGRSETQYF
TRBJ1-5 . . TRBV2 TGTGCCAGGAGAGGAGGGGGGCCCAGCAATCAGCCCCAGCATTTT CARRGGGPSNQPQHF
TRBJ1-1 . . TRBV27 TGTGCCAGCTATTCCGGGTCGGAGAACACTGAAGCTTTCTTT CASYSGSENTEAFF
TRBJ1-2 . many TRBV7-2 TGTGCCAGCAGCACCCCCCGGACCATTAACTATGGCTACACCTTC CASSTPRTINYGYTF
TRBJ2-7 TRBD2 many TRBV7-2 TGTGCCAGCAGATATAGCGGGGGGGCGGTTTACGAGCAGTACTTC CASRYSGGAVYEQYF
TRBJ2-7 TRBD1 few TRBV7-9 TGTGCCAGCAGCTGGACAGGGGAAGGGGACGAGCAGTACTTC CASSWTGEGDEQYF
TRBJ2-4 . once TRBV4-2 TGTGCCAGCAGCCAAGTTGGGGGGCCGGACATTCAGTACTTC CASSQVGGPDIQYF
TRBJ2-7 . . TRBV7-9 TGTGCCAGCAGCCTCCAGGAGTTCTACGAGCAGTACTTC CASSLQEFYEQYF
TRBJ1-2 . many TRBV7-8 TGTGCCACCACAGGGTCCGCCTATGGCTACACCTTC CATTGSAYGYTF
TRBJ2-7 . . TRBV7-9 TGTGCAGTAGGGGGTCTACCCTACGAGCAGTACTTC CAVGGLPYEQYF
TRBJ2-5 . . TRBV6-5 TGTGCCAGCAGTTACTCCGTAGGGGCTGGACGGGAGACCCAGTACTTC CASSYSVGAGRETQYF
TRBJ2-7 . few TRBV7-6 TGTGCCAGCAGCTTAGCGGAGGGACAGAACTACGAGCAGTACTTC CASSLAEGQNYEQYF
TRBJ1-1 . . TRBV7-9 TGTGCCAGCAGCCCTACACTACCTGAAGCTTTCTTT CASSPTLPEAFF
TRBJ1-5 TRBD1 . TRBV27 TGTGCCAGCAGTTCTCTGGTGACAGGGATGAGGAATCAGCCCCAGCATTTT CASSSLVTGMRNQPQHF
TRBJ2-5 TRBD1 few TRBV12-3/TRBV12-4 TGTGCCAGCAGTTGGACAGGCAATCAAGAGACCCAGTACTTC CASSWTGNQETQYF
TRBJ2-4 TRBD1 . TRBV10-3 TGTGCCATCAGTGAGGGAGTAGAACAGGGGGCTAGAGCCAAAAACATTCAGTACTTC CAISEGVEQGARAKNIQYF
TRBJ2-1 . once TRBV11-1 TGTGCCAGCAGCTTAGGGATGGTAAATGAGCAGTTCTTC CASSLGMVNEQFF
TRBJ2-1 . . TRBV5-6 TGTGCCAGCCGTGGACCCAATGAGCAGTTCTTC CASRGPNEQFF
TRBJ2-7 . many TRBV6-5 TGTGCCAGCAGTTACTCGAATGGGGGCTACGAGCAGTACTTC CASSYSNGGYEQYF
TRBJ1-4 . many TRBV7-9 TGTGCCAGCAGCTTACCGTCGGCGTATAATGAAAAACTGTTTTTT CASSLPSAYNEKLFF
TRBJ2-7 TRBD1 . TRBV5-6 TGTGCCAGCAGCCTTTACCGGGACAGCGCCTACGAGCAGTACTTC CASSLYRDSAYEQYF
TRBJ1-2 TRBD1 . TRBV5-4 TGTGCCAGCAGCTCTAGCCTGGGGACAGGGATTAGGGGCTACACCTTC CASSSSLGTGIRGYTF
TRBJ1-4 TRBD1 few TRBV28 TGTGCCAGCAGAACGACAGGGGAGTTAACTAATGAAAAACTGTTTTTT CASRTTGELTNEKLFF
TRBJ2-3 . . TRBV7-9 TGTGCCAGCAGGCTTCAAGCAGTGACAGATACGCAGTATTTT CASRLQAVTDTQYF
TRBJ2-1 . few TRBV5-4 TGTGCCAGCAGCCCTTTGGGGAGCTCCTACAATGAGCAGTTCTTC CASSPLGSSYNEQFF
TRBJ2-2 TRBD1 many TRBV7-3 TGTGCCAGCAGTTTTGGGACAGGGGCCACCGGGGAGCTGTTTTTT CASSFGTGATGELFF
TRBJ2-3 TRBD2 few TRBV4-1 TGCGCCAGCAGCCAAATTTGGGGGGGTGAGACAGATACGCAGTATTTT CASSQIWGGETDTQYF
TRBJ2-1 TRBD2 . TRBV2 TGTGCCAGCAGTAAATGGGGACTAGCGGGGGGAGGGGACTACAATGAGCAGTTCTTC CASSKWGLAGGGDYNEQFF
TRBJ1-1 TRBD1 few TRBV19 TGTGCCAGTAGTCTAAACAGGGGACCAAATGAAGCTTTCTTT CASSLNRGPNEAFF
TRBJ1-1 . few TRBV29-1 TGCAGCGTTGTAAGGATTCCTGGGGGAAGACAGTTGAACACTGAAGCTTTCTTT CSVVRIPGGRQLNTEAFF
TRBJ2-2 . . TRBV7-7 TGTGCTAGCAGCGGAGGGCACTCTAGCGGGGAGCTGTTTTTT CASSGGHSSGELFF
TRBJ2-1 . . TRBV6-2/TRBV6-3 TGTGCCAGCAGTTACGGGACACTAAACAATGAGCAGTTCTTC CASSYGTLNNEQFF
TRBJ2-1 TRBD1 . TRBV24-1 TGTGCCACCAGTGAATCCGGGACAGGGTATACGGGGGAGCAGTTCTTC CATSESGTGYTGEQFF